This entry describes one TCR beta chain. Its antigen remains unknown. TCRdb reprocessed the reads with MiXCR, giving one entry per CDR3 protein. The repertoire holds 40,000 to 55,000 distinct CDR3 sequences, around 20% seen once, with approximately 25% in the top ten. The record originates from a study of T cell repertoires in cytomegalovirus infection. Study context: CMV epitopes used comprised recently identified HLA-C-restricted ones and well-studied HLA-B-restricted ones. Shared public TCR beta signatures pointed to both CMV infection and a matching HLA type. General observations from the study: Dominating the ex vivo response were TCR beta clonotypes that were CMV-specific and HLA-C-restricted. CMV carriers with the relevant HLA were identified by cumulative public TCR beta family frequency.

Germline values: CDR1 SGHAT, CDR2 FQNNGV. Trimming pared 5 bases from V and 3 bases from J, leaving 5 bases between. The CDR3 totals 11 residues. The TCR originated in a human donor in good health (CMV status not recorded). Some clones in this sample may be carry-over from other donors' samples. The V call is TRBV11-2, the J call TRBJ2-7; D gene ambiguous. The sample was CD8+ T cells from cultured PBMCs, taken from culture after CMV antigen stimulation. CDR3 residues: CASSLLYEQYF. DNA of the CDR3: TGTGCCAGCAGCCTGCTCTACGAGCAGTACTTC.